This is a list of T cell receptor beta chains from one sample in a study of cytomegalovirus exposure and HLA in healthy donors. Repertoires were generated with immunoSEQ multiplex PCR, while TCRdb's copy carries only in-frame clones and drops some. The repertoire consists of 180,000 or so clones, with 65% to 80% occurring once and the leading ten covering 2% to 2.5%. The sequencing sample was made of PBMCs. The receptors were gathered from a woman younger than 45 in good health and CMV-seropositive. CDR3s include the opening cysteine and the closing phenylalanine or tryptophan. D genes are given only for firm matches. Expanded clones are given a class, and other clones once, few, many or no size at all.

v_call: TRBV7-2; clone_size: .; d_call: TRBD2; j_call: TRBJ2-5; cdr3_aa: CASSLWGGEETQYF; cdr3_nt: TGTGCCAGCAGCTTATGGGGGGGTGAAGAGACCCAGTACTTC
v_call: TRBV12-2; clone_size: .; d_call: .; j_call: TRBJ1-2; cdr3_aa: CASRLALQDRTYGYTF; cdr3_nt: TGTGCAAGTCGCTTAGCGTTACAGGACAGGACCTATGGCTACACCTTC
v_call: TRBV7-9; clone_size: .; d_call: .; j_call: TRBJ1-4; cdr3_aa: CASSLMENEKLFF; cdr3_nt: TGTGCCAGCAGCTTAATGGAGAATGAAAAACTGTTTTTT
v_call: TRBV6-1; clone_size: .; d_call: .; j_call: TRBJ2-7; cdr3_aa: CASRLGQNSYEQYF; cdr3_nt: TGTGCCAGCAGATTGGGACAAAATTCCTACGAGCAGTACTTC
v_call: TRBV5-1; clone_size: .; d_call: .; j_call: TRBJ1-2; cdr3_aa: CASSLASQGNGYTF; cdr3_nt: TGCGCCAGCAGCTTGGCCTCTCAGGGAAATGGCTACACCTTC
v_call: TRBV9; clone_size: .; d_call: .; j_call: TRBJ2-3; cdr3_aa: CASNLRGGSTDTQYF; cdr3_nt: TGTGCCAGCAACTTAAGGGGGGGTAGCACAGATACGCAGTATTTT
v_call: TRBV28; clone_size: .; d_call: TRBD2; j_call: TRBJ2-1; cdr3_aa: CASSPAGVSYNEQFF; cdr3_nt: TGTGCCAGCAGTCCCGCGGGGGTCTCCTACAATGAGCAGTTCTTC
v_call: TRBV7-9; clone_size: few; d_call: .; j_call: TRBJ2-7; cdr3_aa: CASSLNKGLGSYEQYF; cdr3_nt: TGTGCCAGCAGCTTAAATAAAGGACTCGGCTCCTACGAGCAGTACTTC
v_call: TRBV13; clone_size: .; d_call: .; j_call: TRBJ2-5; cdr3_aa: CASSPTGPKTQYF; cdr3_nt: TGTGCCAGCAGCCCAACAGGGCCCAAGACCCAGTACTTC
v_call: TRBV29-1; clone_size: .; d_call: .; j_call: TRBJ1-3; cdr3_aa: CSVAGVTSGNTIYF; cdr3_nt: TGCAGCGTTGCAGGGGTGACATCTGGAAACACCATATATTTT
v_call: TRBV9; clone_size: .; d_call: TRBD1; j_call: TRBJ1-2; cdr3_aa: CASSVRSGGFYGYTF; cdr3_nt: TGTGCCAGCAGCGTGCGCTCAGGGGGGTTCTATGGCTACACCTTC
v_call: TRBV6-5; clone_size: .; d_call: .; j_call: TRBJ2-7; cdr3_aa: CASSRQVTYEQYF; cdr3_nt: TGTGCCAGCAGCCGACAGGTAACCTACGAGCAGTACTTC
v_call: TRBV9; clone_size: .; d_call: TRBD2; j_call: TRBJ2-4; cdr3_aa: CASSVATSGNIQYF; cdr3_nt: TGTGCCAGCAGCGTCGCCACTAGCGGAAACATTCAGTACTTC
v_call: TRBV5-1; clone_size: .; d_call: .; j_call: TRBJ1-5; cdr3_aa: CASSLGGRDQPQHF; cdr3_nt: TGCGCCAGCAGCTTGGGGGGGAGGGACCAGCCCCAGCACTTT
v_call: TRBV5-1; clone_size: .; d_call: .; j_call: TRBJ1-6; cdr3_aa: CASSLEAGKAHPLHF; cdr3_nt: TGCGCCAGCAGCTTGGAGGCAGGGAAAGCCCATCCCCTCCACTTT
v_call: TRBV7-2; clone_size: .; d_call: TRBD1; j_call: TRBJ1-2; cdr3_aa: CASSRGQGKGGYTF; cdr3_nt: TGTGCCAGCAGCCGGGGACAGGGAAAGGGTGGCTACACCTTC
v_call: TRBV6-1; clone_size: .; d_call: TRBD1; j_call: TRBJ2-7; cdr3_aa: CASRDRGRSYEQYF; cdr3_nt: TGTGCCAGCAGGGACAGGGGGAGATCCTACGAGCAGTACTTC
v_call: TRBV29-1; clone_size: .; d_call: TRBD2; j_call: TRBJ2-5; cdr3_aa: CSAGRGVQETQYF; cdr3_nt: TGCAGCGCCGGACGGGGGGTACAAGAGACCCAGTACTTC
v_call: TRBV4-3; clone_size: .; d_call: .; j_call: TRBJ1-2; cdr3_aa: CASTQEVAGLGGYTF; cdr3_nt: TGCGCCAGCACCCAGGAGGTGGCCGGTTTGGGCGGCTACACCTTC
v_call: TRBV23-1; clone_size: .; d_call: .; j_call: TRBJ2-2; cdr3_aa: CASSSGRGGVNTGELFF; cdr3_nt: TGCGCCAGCAGCTCTGGGAGAGGGGGAGTCAACACCGGGGAGCTGTTTTTT
v_call: TRBV6-5; clone_size: .; d_call: .; j_call: TRBJ2-4; cdr3_aa: CASSHPGVENIQYF; cdr3_nt: TGTGCCAGCAGCCATCCGGGGGTCGAAAACATTCAGTACTTC
v_call: TRBV10-3; clone_size: .; d_call: .; j_call: TRBJ2-3; cdr3_aa: CAISNSLLAGTTDTQYF; cdr3_nt: TGTGCCATCAGTAACTCCCTTCTGGCAGGTACCACAGATACGCAGTATTTT
v_call: TRBV4-3; clone_size: .; d_call: .; j_call: TRBJ1-2; cdr3_aa: CASSSSLGDRLNYGYTF; cdr3_nt: TGCGCCAGCAGTTCAAGTTTGGGTGACAGGCTGAACTATGGCTACACCTTC
v_call: TRBV7-2; clone_size: once; d_call: TRBD1; j_call: TRBJ1-2; cdr3_aa: CASSRDRGIYGYTF; cdr3_nt: TGTGCCAGCAGCCGGGACAGGGGGATCTATGGCTACACCTTC
v_call: TRBV6-5; clone_size: .; d_call: .; j_call: TRBJ1-6; cdr3_aa: CASTHMRARNSPLHF; cdr3_nt: TGTGCCAGCACCCATATGAGGGCTCGTAATTCACCCCTCCACTTT
v_call: TRBV9; clone_size: .; d_call: .; j_call: TRBJ1-3; cdr3_aa: CASSVANSGSGNTIYF; cdr3_nt: TGTGCCAGCAGCGTAGCTAATTCGGGTTCTGGAAACACCATATATTTT
v_call: TRBV7-2; clone_size: .; d_call: TRBD2; j_call: TRBJ2-3; cdr3_aa: CASSPGGPKDTQYF; cdr3_nt: TGTGCCAGCAGTCCGGGGGGGCCGAAAGATACGCAGTATTTT
v_call: TRBV28; clone_size: .; d_call: TRBD1; j_call: TRBJ2-2; cdr3_aa: CASSLAGTGGIGELFF; cdr3_nt: TGTGCCAGCAGTTTAGCCGGGACAGGGGGTATCGGGGAGCTGTTTTTT
v_call: TRBV28; clone_size: .; d_call: .; j_call: TRBJ2-7; cdr3_aa: CASSRLTPTNYEQYF; cdr3_nt: TGTGCCAGCAGTCGACTTACACCGACCAACTACGAGCAGTACTTC
v_call: TRBV10-1; clone_size: .; d_call: .; j_call: TRBJ1-5; cdr3_aa: CASSEGSQPQHF; cdr3_nt: TGCGCCAGCAGTGAAGGGAGCCAGCCCCAGCATTTT
v_call: TRBV28; clone_size: .; d_call: .; j_call: TRBJ2-7; cdr3_aa: CASRKTGVTYEQYF; cdr3_nt: TGTGCCAGCAGGAAGACCGGGGTGACCTACGAGCAGTACTTC
v_call: TRBV7-9; clone_size: .; d_call: .; j_call: TRBJ2-3; cdr3_aa: CASSPGGGSGTDTQYF; cdr3_nt: TGTGCCAGCAGCCCCGGCGGGGGCTCGGGCACAGATACGCAGTATTTT
v_call: TRBV5-6; clone_size: few; d_call: .; j_call: TRBJ2-3; cdr3_aa: CASSPHPQGTDTQYF; cdr3_nt: TGTGCCAGCAGCCCGCACCCTCAGGGCACAGATACGCAGTATTTT
v_call: TRBV19; clone_size: .; d_call: .; j_call: TRBJ1-4; cdr3_aa: CASSIGRINEKLFF; cdr3_nt: TGTGCCAGTAGTATAGGCAGGATCAATGAAAAACTGTTTTTT
v_call: TRBV2; clone_size: .; d_call: TRBD1; j_call: TRBJ2-3; cdr3_aa: CASTSDRDGTQYF; cdr3_nt: TGTGCCAGCACAAGTGACAGGGATGGTACGCAGTATTTT
v_call: TRBV5-1; clone_size: once; d_call: .; j_call: TRBJ1-5; cdr3_aa: CASSLGQSNQPQHF; cdr3_nt: TGCGCCAGCAGCTTGGGACAGAGCAATCAGCCCCAGCATTTT
v_call: TRBV5-1; clone_size: .; d_call: TRBD1; j_call: TRBJ2-7; cdr3_aa: CASSWVPGGRAEQYF; cdr3_nt: TGCGCCAGCAGCTGGGTCCCAGGGGGCAGGGCCGAGCAGTACTTC
v_call: TRBV19; clone_size: .; d_call: TRBD1; j_call: TRBJ2-7; cdr3_aa: CASSEEDRGDYEQYF; cdr3_nt: TGTGCCAGTAGCGAGGAGGACAGGGGGGACTACGAGCAGTACTTC
v_call: TRBV11-3; clone_size: .; d_call: .; j_call: TRBJ2-1; cdr3_aa: CASGTGSAYNEQFF; cdr3_nt: TGTGCCAGCGGAACAGGGTCAGCCTACAATGAGCAGTTCTTC
v_call: TRBV19; clone_size: .; d_call: .; j_call: TRBJ1-2; cdr3_aa: CASHPEANYGYTF; cdr3_nt: TGTGCCAGCCACCCGGAGGCCAACTATGGCTACACCTTC